The T cell receptor beta chain under discussion was sequenced for a study of T-cell memory formation after mild COVID-19. General study results and limits: The appearance of some responding clones in pre-infection memory suggested that cross-reactive memory joined. Of the contracting clones, CD4+ ones lay mainly in CM and EM, and CD8+ ones in EMRA. Second-wave clones reaching peak frequency on day 37 lacked confirmed SARS-CoV-2 specificity.

TCR alpha and TCR beta cDNA libraries with sample barcodes and UMIs came from 5'RACE using constant-segment primers. TCRdb ran MiXCR on the 5' RACE reads and lists one entry per CDR3 protein. The profile shows just under 350,000 distinct CDR3 sequences, roughly 13% of them singletons. A remark on this clonotype: Antigen unknown.

The CDR3 is made up of 15 amino acids. The V gene's germline CDR1 is SGHVS and CDR2 FQNEAQ. The V end lost 0 bases, the J end lost 3 bases, and 12 bases lay between the germline ends. What was sequenced was PBMCs or a T cell subset sorted from them (not recorded which). The V and J genes are TRBV7-8 and TRBJ2-7; D remains ambiguous. This TCR derives from a man aged 18 to 30 who had mild COVID-19 (a few samples of this study predate the infection). Cell type and time point are not known. The CDR3 nucleotides read TGTGCCAGCAGCTTAGCATCCGGGTTGGTCTACGAGCAGTACTTC. Translation: CASSLASGLVYEQYF.